Following are 4 T cell receptor beta chains from one sample sequenced in a study of blood T cell repertoires in COVID-19. TCRdb's copy holds only in-frame clones and misses some; the assay was immunoSEQ multiplex PCR. The table records over 250,000 clones, 75% to 90% of them present only once. Sequencing used peripheral blood. These receptor sequences come from an older woman with COVID-19, enrolled during active disease.

The chain links TRBV7-6 to TRBJ2-2, with D hard to call. Germline lookup yields CDR1 SGHVS and CDR2 FNYEAQ. V shed 1 base and J shed 6 bases, with 6 bases lying between them. This CDR3 spans 13 amino acids. The CDR3 coding sequence is TGTGCCAGCAGCTTAGAACGGGCCGGGGAGCTGTTTTTT. It specifies CASSLERAGELFF.

The chain is built from TRBV2 and TRBJ2-2; 8 bases match TRBD1. This CDR3 has 17 amino acids. The ends lost 6 bases at V and 3 bases at J; junction bases unmatched: 12. Germline CDR1 is SNHLY and CDR2 is FYNNEI. The CDR3: CASSGDMWTGHTGELFF. The CDR3 DNA reads TGTGCCAGCAGCGGTGATATGTGGACAGGGCACACCGGGGAGCTGTTTTTT. Filled out from reference TRBV2 and TRBJ2-2, the complete variable domain reads EPEVTQTPSHQVTQMGQEVILRCVPISNHLYFYWYRQILGQKVEFLVSFYNNEISEKSEIFDDQFSVERPDGSNFTLKIRSTKLEDSAMYFCASSGDMWTGHTGELFFGEGSRLTVL.

V and J are TRBV7-9 and TRBJ1-2; TRBD1 matches at 10 bases. J lost 3 bases, V lost 1 base, and 5 bases had no gene match. This CDR3 contains 16 residues. Germline V gives CDR1 SEHNR, CDR2 FQNEAQ (reference sequence). CDR3 DNA sequence: TGTGCCAGCAGCTTAGTGACAGGGGGCGCCGACTATGGCTACACCTTC. Translated, it gives CASSLVTGGADYGYTF.

This chain uses TRBV29-1 with TRBJ2-5, with D maybe TRBD2 (6 bases). The germline V gene encodes CDR1 SQVTM and CDR2 ANQGSEA. V was trimmed by 7 bases and J by 5 bases, leaving 14 bases between them. The CDR3 has 12 amino acids. DNA for the CDR3: TGCAGCGCCGAGGCGGGATTGGAGACCCAGTACTTC. Amino acids: CSAEAGLETQYF. Using reference TRBV29-1 and TRBJ2-5 for the parts outside the CDR3, the full variable domain is SAVISQKPSRDICQRGTSLTIQCQVDSQVTMMFWYRQQPGQSLTLIATANQGSEATYESGFVIDKFPISRPNLTFSTLTVSNMSPEDSSIYLCSAEAGLETQYFGPGTRLLVL.